This T cell receptor beta chain was captured in a study of blood T cell repertoires in COVID-19 (dated by TCRdb to 2019 to 2021). At the level of the whole study: Samples from collaborators originated in the United States, Italy and Spain and spanned both the acute and convalescent phases of COVID-19. The material from the prospective study consisted of cDNA or gDNA derived from T cells, B-cell-depleted T cells, or PBMCs. The dataset comprised deeply sampled blood TCRbeta repertoires from subjects exposed to, actively infected with, or recovered from COVID-19. The repertoires were released in a freely available public database meant as a resource for research on the immune response to SARS-CoV-2. Samples were obtained from the ongoing ImmuneRACE study (first 160 participants) and from roughly 1,300 subjects provided by 6 global collaborators. Nearly every sample came with metadata listing a de-identified subject ID, COVID-19 status, age in years and sex. HLA class I and class II types, where available, came from metadata supplied by the sample provider rather than from assay-based typing. Study-level results and caveats: The quantity of clinical and demographic metadata differed by source and by participant and was supplied without curation.

The CDR3 contains 14 residues, cysteine and phenylalanine counted. Of all the DNA, just the CDR3 is kept, 42 bases in frame from base 1. Trimming leaves V shorter by 3 bases and J shorter by 2 bases, with the junction holding 1 base beyond the gene matches. The germline V gene (reference sequence) sets CDR1 to LNHDA and CDR2 to SQIVND. Points on this clone: Its antigen is currently not known. Base qualities are not at hand, and no much larger clone is one base apart.

TCRbeta CDR3 regions were amplified from genomic DNA by means of the immunoSEQ Assay, a bias-controlled multiplex PCR. On the study's bioinformatics: The number of nucleated cells in each sample was estimated from the amplification of reference gene primers within the assay. To quantify the absolute abundance of each unique TCRbeta CDR3 rearrangement, sequence reads were collapsed and filtered. Productive Simpson clonality was computed per sample as the square root of Simpson's diversity index over productive rearrangements. What TCRdb holds here is the immuneACCESS table cut down to in-frame rearrangements. Part of the clones is not present; checked against another copy, under half of the missing clones reflect an unresolved V gene, and the others are unexplained. V, J and clone size are those of that table, while D and trimming were read from the DNA. The sample yields under 70,000 clones; about nine tenths were counted once. The top ten hold approximately 40% of the sample.

In Seattle, one collaborating source enrolled patients while the infection was active and tracked those patients longitudinally over the course of disease. Each collaborating institution followed its own protocols to collect whole blood in K2EDTA tubes. Collaborator samples were shipped for TCRbeta analysis as frozen whole blood, isolated PBMCs, or DNA extracted from either sample type. The sequence was collected from a woman in her sixties or seventies with COVID-19, enrolled during active disease. The source material was peripheral blood. The chain was built from TRBV19 and TRBJ2-7, and 10 junctional nucleotides match TRBD2. Read as DNA, the sequence is TGTGCCAGTAGTATTACTAGCGGGGCCTACGAGCAGTACTTC. This is translated as CASSITSGAYEQYF.